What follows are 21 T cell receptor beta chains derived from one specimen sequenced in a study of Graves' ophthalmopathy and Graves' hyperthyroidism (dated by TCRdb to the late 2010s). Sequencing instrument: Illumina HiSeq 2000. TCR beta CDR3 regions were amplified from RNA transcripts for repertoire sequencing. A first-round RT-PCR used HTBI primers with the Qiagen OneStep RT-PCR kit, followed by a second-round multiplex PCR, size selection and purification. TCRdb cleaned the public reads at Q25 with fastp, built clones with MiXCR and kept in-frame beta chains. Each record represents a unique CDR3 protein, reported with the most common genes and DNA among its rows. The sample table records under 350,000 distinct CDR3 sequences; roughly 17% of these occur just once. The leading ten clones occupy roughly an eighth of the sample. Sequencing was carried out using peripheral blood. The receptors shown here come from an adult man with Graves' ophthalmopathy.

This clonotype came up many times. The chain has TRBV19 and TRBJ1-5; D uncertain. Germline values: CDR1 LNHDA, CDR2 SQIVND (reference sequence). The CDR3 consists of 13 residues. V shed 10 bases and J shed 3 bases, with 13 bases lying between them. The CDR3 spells CATRETYNQPQHF. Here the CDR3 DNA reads TGTGCCACCCGAGAAACCTACAATCAGCCCCAGCATTTT.

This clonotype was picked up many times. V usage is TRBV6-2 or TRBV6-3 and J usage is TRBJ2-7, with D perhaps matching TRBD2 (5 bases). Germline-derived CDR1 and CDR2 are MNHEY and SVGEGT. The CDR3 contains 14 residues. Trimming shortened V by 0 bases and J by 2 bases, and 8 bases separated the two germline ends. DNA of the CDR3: TGTGCCAGCAGTTACTCGTTCGGGGCCTACGAGCAGTACTTC. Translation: CASSYSFGAYEQYF.

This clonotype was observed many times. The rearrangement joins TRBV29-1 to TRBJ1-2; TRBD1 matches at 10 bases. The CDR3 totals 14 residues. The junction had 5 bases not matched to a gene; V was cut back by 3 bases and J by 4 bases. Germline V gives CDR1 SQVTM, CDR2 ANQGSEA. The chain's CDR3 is CSVEGRQGAYGYTF. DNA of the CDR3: TGCAGCGTTGAGGGTCGACAGGGGGCCTATGGCTACACCTTC.

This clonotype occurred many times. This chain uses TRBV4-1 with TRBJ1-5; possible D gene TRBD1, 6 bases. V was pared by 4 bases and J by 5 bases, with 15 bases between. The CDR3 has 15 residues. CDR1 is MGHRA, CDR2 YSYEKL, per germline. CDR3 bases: TGCGCCAGCAGCCGGGCAGGGGTCGGGGATCAGCCCCAGCATTTT. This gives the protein CASSRAGVGDQPQHF.

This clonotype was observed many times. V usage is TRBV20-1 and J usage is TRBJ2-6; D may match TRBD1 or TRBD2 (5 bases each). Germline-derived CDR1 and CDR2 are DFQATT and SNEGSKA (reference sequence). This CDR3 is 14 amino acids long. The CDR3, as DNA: TGCAGCGGGGCCCCAAGTTCTGGGGCCAACGTCCTGACTTTC. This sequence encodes CSGAPSSGANVLTF.

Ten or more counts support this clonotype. The CDR3 loop reads CASSPDRGGNEQFF. CDR3 bases: TGTGCCAGTAGTCCGGACAGGGGCGGCAATGAGCAGTTCTTC. J is TRBJ2-1 and V is TRBV19, with 9 bases fitting TRBD1. Germline lookup yields CDR1 LNHDA and CDR2 SQIVND (reference sequence). Trimming cost V 5 bases and J 6 bases; bases outside gene matches: 5. This CDR3 contains 14 residues.

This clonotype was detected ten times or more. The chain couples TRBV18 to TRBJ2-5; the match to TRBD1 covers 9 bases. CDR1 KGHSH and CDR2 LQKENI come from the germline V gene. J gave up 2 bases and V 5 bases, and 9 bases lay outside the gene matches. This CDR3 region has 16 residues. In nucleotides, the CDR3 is TGTGCCAGCTCAGAGCTACCGGGACAGGGACAAGAGACCCAGTACTTC. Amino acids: CASSELPGQGQETQYF.

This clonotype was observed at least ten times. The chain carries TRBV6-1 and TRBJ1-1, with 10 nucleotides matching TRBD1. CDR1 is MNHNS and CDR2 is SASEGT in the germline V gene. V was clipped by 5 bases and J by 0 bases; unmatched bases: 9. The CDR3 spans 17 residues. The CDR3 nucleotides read TGTGCCAGCAGTAGAACCGGGACAGGGGTCCTGAACACTGAAGCTTTCTTT. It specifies CASSRTGTGVLNTEAFF.

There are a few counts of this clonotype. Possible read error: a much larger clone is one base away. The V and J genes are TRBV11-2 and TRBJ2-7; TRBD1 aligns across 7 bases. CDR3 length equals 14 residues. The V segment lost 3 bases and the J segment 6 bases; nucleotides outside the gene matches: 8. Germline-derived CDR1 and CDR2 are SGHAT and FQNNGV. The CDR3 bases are TGTGCCAGCAGCTTGACAGGGAGTATCTCCGAGCAGTACTTC. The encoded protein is CASSLTGSISEQYF.

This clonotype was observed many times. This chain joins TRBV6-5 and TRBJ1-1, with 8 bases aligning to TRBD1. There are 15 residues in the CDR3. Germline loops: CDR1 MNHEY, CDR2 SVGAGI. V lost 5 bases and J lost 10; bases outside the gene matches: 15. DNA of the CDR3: TGTGCCAGCAGTCGCGGGGGGACAGGAGGCCCTTCAGCTTTCTTT. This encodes CASSRGGTGGPSAFF.

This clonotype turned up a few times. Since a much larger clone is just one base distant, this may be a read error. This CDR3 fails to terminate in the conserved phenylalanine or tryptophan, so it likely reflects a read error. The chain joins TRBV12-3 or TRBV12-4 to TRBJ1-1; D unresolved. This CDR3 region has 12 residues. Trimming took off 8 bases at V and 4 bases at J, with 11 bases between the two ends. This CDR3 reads CASATTATEAFV. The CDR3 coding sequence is TGTGCCAGCGCAACGACGGCCACTGAAGCTTTCGTT.

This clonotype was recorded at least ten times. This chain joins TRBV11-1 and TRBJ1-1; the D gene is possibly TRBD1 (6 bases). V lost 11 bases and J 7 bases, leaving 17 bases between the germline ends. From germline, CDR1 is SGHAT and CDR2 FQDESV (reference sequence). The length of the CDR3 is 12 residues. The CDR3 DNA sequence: TGTGCCTCCACAGGGATAACAGGTGAAGCTTTCTTT. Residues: CASTGITGEAFF.

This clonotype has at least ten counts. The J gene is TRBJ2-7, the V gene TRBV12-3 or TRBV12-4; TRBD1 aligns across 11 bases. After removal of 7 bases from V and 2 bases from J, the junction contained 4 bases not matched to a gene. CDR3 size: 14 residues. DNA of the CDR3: TGTGCCAGCAAACCGGGACAGGGGGCCTACGAGCAGTACTTC. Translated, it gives CASKPGQGAYEQYF.

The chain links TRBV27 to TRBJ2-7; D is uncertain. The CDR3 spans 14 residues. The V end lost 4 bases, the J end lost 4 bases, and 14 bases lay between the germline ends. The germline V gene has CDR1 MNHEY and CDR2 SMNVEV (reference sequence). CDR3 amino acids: CASSSTGLPYEQYF. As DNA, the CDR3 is TGTGCCAGCAGTTCCACCGGGCTACCATACGAGCAGTACTTC.

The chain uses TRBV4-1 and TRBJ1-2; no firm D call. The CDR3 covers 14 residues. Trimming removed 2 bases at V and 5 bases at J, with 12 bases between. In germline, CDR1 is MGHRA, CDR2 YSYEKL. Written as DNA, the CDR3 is TGCGCCAGCAGCCAAATTCTAACAGAATATGGCTACACCTTC. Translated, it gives CASSQILTEYGYTF.

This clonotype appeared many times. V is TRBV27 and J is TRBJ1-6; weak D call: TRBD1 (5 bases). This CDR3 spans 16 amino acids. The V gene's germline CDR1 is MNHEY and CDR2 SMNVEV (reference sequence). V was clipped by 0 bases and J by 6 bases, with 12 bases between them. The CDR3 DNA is TGTGCCAGCAGTTTATCGGGGGGTTGGAGTAATTCACCCCTCCACTTT. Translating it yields CASSLSGGWSNSPLHF.

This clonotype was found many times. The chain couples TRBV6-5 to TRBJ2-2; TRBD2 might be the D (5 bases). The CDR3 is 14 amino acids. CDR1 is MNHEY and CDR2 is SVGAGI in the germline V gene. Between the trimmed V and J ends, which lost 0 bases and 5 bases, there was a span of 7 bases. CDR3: CASSYSRRTGELFF. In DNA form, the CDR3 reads TGTGCCAGCAGTTACTCAAGGAGGACCGGGGAGCTGTTTTTT.

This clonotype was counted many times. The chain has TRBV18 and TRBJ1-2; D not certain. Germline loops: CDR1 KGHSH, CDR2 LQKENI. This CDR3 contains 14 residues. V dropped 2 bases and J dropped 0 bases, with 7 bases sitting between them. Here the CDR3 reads CASSPSRANYGYTF. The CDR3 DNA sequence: TGTGCCAGCTCACCATCGAGGGCTAACTATGGCTACACCTTC.

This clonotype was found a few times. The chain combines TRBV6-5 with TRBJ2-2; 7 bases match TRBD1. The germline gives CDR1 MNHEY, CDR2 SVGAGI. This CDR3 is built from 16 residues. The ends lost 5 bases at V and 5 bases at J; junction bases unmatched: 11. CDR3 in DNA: TGTGCCAGCAGTCGACCTCCGGGACAGAAGACCGGGGAGCTGTTTTTT. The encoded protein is CASSRPPGQKTGELFF.

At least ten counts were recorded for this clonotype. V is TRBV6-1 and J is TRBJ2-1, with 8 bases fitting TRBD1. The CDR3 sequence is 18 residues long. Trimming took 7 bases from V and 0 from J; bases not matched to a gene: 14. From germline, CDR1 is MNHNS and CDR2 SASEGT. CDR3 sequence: CASNEGQGWASSYNEQFF. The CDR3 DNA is TGTGCCAGCAACGAAGGACAGGGTTGGGCCAGCTCCTACAATGAGCAGTTCTTC.

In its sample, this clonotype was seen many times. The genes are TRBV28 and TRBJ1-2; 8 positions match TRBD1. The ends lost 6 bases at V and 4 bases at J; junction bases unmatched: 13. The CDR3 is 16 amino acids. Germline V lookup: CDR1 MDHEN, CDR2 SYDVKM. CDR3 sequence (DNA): TGTGCCAGCAGATCCCCCGGGACAGGCTCCCTCTATGGCTACACCTTC. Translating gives CASRSPGTGSLYGYTF.